This entry describes one T cell receptor (beta chain). Its target is not known. This sample was included in a study of T cell responses to AZD1222 COVID-19 vaccine. The study, taken as a whole, reports: Donors were largely white British and mainly female; clonal diversity was possibly underestimated.

Trimming took off 5 bases at V and 7 bases at J, with 12 bases between the two ends. The CDR3 has 13 residues. Libraries were prepared by immunoSEQ multiplex PCR; TCRdb keeps only in-frame clonotypes and omits some of them. The data show 65,000 to 95,000 clones, roughly 94% seen once. The TCR originated in an adult in good health. This chain links TRBV12-3 or TRBV12-4 with TRBJ2-4, with TRBD2 as a possible D gene (6 bases). Sequences were derived from peripheral blood, sampled on day 0 of MenACWY control vaccination. For the CDR3, the DNA is TGTGCCAGCAGTGGACCTGGGGGGAACATTCAGTACTTC. Protein product: CASSGPGGNIQYF.